This entry features one T cell receptor beta chain sequence. Its target is not known. This entry comes from a study of shared clonotypes between healthy human individuals. The study, taken as a whole, reports: Compared with memory subsets, naive subsets generally had larger estimated richness.

Positive CCR7 selection of CD45RO-negative cells yielded the naive CD8 cells, and terminally differentiated effector memory CD45RA+ cells were excluded. TCRdb's copy holds only in-frame clones and misses some; the assay was immunoSEQ multiplex PCR. The data hold roughly 1,800,000 clones, with about 95% observed a single time. The receptor was derived from a young man in good health. The sequencing sample was made of naive CD8+ T cells sorted from blood.

Here the CDR3 DNA reads TGTGCCAGCAGCCAAGATGAGTGGGACAGGGATGGCTACACCTTC. Protein: CASSQDEWDRDGYTF. This chain links TRBV4-2 with TRBJ1-2; 9 bases line up with TRBD1. This CDR3 region has 15 residues. V lost 0 bases and J lost 6; bases outside the gene matches: 5. Germline CDR1 reads LGHNA; CDR2 reads YNFKEQ.